At least ten counts were recorded for the clone carrying this TCR beta chain. This entry belongs to a study of early T cells in non-severe SARS-CoV-2 infection. V gave up 4 bases and J gave up 2 bases, with 9 bases separating them. There are 13 residues in the CDR3. Germline-derived CDR1 and CDR2 are SGHRS and YFSETQ. Attachment of unique molecular identifiers was made to individual cDNA molecules. TCRdb analysed the 5' RACE reads with MiXCR anew, one entry per CDR3 protein. Of about 63,000 distinct CDR3 sequences in the sample, approximately 13% are singletons; the top ten hold about 4.7%. Input material: whole blood. The receptor's source is an adult who was a healthcare worker with PCR-confirmed SARS-CoV-2 infection or an uninfected control (not recorded which). The rearrangement joins TRBV5-1 to TRBJ2-5; no clear D. The CDR3 protein is CASSPALQETQYF. For the CDR3, the DNA is TGCGCCAGCAGCCCGGCTTTACAAGAGACCCAGTACTTC.